One T cell receptor (beta chain) is described in this entry. Its matching antigen is unknown. Germline V gene lookup returns CDR1 SEHNR and CDR2 FQNEAQ (reference sequence). With V trimmed by 1 base and J by 12 bases, 15 bases remained unmatched. The CDR3 has 17 amino acids. TCRB transcripts that were expressed got sequenced, as all of the isolated RNA had been reverse transcribed. Method: immunoSEQ multiplex PCR; TCRdb's copy keeps in-frame clones and lacks some. The sample has some 160,000 clones, roughly 9% seen once; the top ten hold 0.7%. The record originates from a study of beta chain features in type 1 diabetes. Findings and caveats of the study: The study found fewer insertions and more deletions at VDJ junctions in type 1 diabetes patients. Patients' naive, central memory and Treg TCRB repertoires seemed closer to one another than those of healthy donors. Moderate yet significant TCRB CDR3 shortening was seen in Type 1 diabetes patients in all four CD4+ subsets.

Averaging about 100 mL, one heparinised blood draw was given by each donor. Stem cell-like memory, regulatory, central memory and naive CD4+ cells were sorted via CD45RO/CCR7/CD25/CD127/CD95/CD27. This chain uses TRBV7-9 with TRBJ2-1; 10 bases align to TRBD2. The sequence came from a woman in her twenties or thirties with type 1 diabetes. The specimen was central memory CD4+ T cells from blood. The CDR3 DNA follows: TGTGCCAGCAGCTTAGAAAGCGGAAGCGGGAGGGCCGATGGGCAGTTCTTC. Its protein is CASSLESGSGRADGQFF.